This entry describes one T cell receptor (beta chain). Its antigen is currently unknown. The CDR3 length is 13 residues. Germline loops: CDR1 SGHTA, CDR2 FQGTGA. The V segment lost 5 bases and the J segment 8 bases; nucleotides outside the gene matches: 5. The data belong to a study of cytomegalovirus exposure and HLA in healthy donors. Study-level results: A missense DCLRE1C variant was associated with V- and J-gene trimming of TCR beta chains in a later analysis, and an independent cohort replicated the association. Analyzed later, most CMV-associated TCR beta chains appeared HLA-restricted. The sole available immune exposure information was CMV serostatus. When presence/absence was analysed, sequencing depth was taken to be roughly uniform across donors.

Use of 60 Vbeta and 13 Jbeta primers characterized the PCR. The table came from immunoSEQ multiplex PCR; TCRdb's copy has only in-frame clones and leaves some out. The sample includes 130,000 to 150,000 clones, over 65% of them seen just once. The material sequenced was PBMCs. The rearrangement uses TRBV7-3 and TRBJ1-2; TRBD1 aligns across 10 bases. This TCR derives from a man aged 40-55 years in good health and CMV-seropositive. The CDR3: CASSRTGGSGYTF. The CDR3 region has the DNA TGTGCCAGCAGCCGGACAGGGGGTTCGGGCTACACCTTC.